The following is a T cell receptor beta chain sequence with its context. Its antigen is unidentified. This record belongs to a study of T cell responses to AZD1222 COVID-19 vaccine. Whole-study findings and limits: Spike was spanned by vaccine-associated CD4 TCRs, with dominance at 160-218 and 743-854. Donor demographics were predominantly white British with a female majority; clonal diversity may be underestimated.

TCRdb's table, derived via immunoSEQ multiplex PCR, lists solely in-frame clones and lacks some. The sample contains about 100,000 clones, around 94% of which appear only once. This CDR3 has 11 residues. Germline lookup yields CDR1 SQVTM and CDR2 ANQGSEA. Losses at the gene ends were 8 bases for V and 6 bases for J; bases not matched to a gene: 7. This specimen consisted of peripheral blood, obtained on day 0 of AZD1222 vaccination. The chain combines TRBV29-1 with TRBJ2-7, with 7 bases matching TRBD2. This TCR derives from an adult in good health. The DNA for the CDR3 is TGCAGCACTCGGTGGGGGGGCGAGCAGTACTTC. This codes for CSTRWGGEQYF.